The 28 T cell receptor beta chains reported below all come from one sample, sequenced in a study of T cell changes during pregnancy in multiple sclerosis. Only in-frame clones appear in the TCRdb table, and some are missing; sequencing was by immunoSEQ multiplex PCR. The sample has 76,000 or so clones; just over 90% are singletons. The material sequenced was peripheral blood, taken in the second trimester of pregnancy. These receptors were taken from a female donor in good health, enrolled as a control in a pregnancy study.

The chain carries TRBV7-3 and TRBJ2-3; D is possibly TRBD1 (6 bases). This CDR3 spans 16 amino acids. In germline, CDR1 is SGHTA, CDR2 FQGTGA. The germline V and J ends were trimmed by 2 bases and 2 bases, with 14 bases remaining between them. The CDR3 loop reads CASSLDQGSDTDTQYF. The CDR3 coding sequence is TGTGCCAGCAGCTTAGACCAGGGGTCAGACACAGATACGCAGTATTTT.

The CDR3 sequence is CASSLAGMNTEAFF. In DNA form, the CDR3 reads TGTGCCAGCAGCTTGGCAGGGATGAACACTGAAGCTTTCTTT. V and J are TRBV5-4 and TRBJ1-1; D possibly corresponds to TRBD1 (5 bases). V was pared by 0 bases and J by 0 bases, with 6 bases between. The CDR3 spans 14 residues. Germline loops: CDR1 SGHNT, CDR2 YYREEE (reference sequence).

The V and J genes are TRBV5-1 and TRBJ1-4; maybe TRBD1 (6 bases). V was pared by 4 bases and J by 0 bases, with 13 bases between. The V gene's germline CDR1 is SGHRS and CDR2 YFSETQ. The CDR3 runs 16 residues. The CDR3 sequence: CASSPMDSTTNEKLFF. DNA for the CDR3: TGCGCCAGCAGCCCCATGGACAGTACAACTAATGAAAAACTGTTTTTT.

This chain links TRBV5-6 with TRBJ1-3, with 9 bases identical to TRBD1. Trimming took 10 bases from V and 2 from J; bases not matched to a gene: 10. CDR1 and CDR2 (germline): SGHDT, YYEEEE. The CDR3 sequence is 15 residues long. The CDR3 DNA follows: TGTGCCCGTACCCCCCGGGACAGGGCTGGAAACACCATATATTTT. It codes for CARTPRDRAGNTIYF. Drawing the rest from reference TRBV5-6 and TRBJ1-3, the complete variable domain is DAGVTQSPTHLIKTRGQQVTLRCSPKSGHDTVSWYQQALGQGPQFIFQYYEEEERQRGNFPDRFSGHQFPNYSSELNVNALLLGDSALYLCARTPRDRAGNTIYFGEGSWLTVV.

This chain connects TRBV7-2 to TRBJ1-1, with D possibly matching TRBD1 (5 bases). Germline V gives CDR1 SGHTA, CDR2 FQGNSA. Trimming left V 5 bases short and J 3 bases short, with 19 bases between. This CDR3 contains 16 residues. The CDR3 sequence is CASSVRGNRMDTEAFF. The CDR3 DNA reads as TGTGCCAGCAGCGTTAGAGGAAACAGGATGGACACTGAAGCTTTCTTT.

The chain employs TRBV7-9 and TRBJ2-3, with 9 bases fitting TRBD2. Losses at the gene ends were 3 bases for V and 5 bases for J; bases not matched to a gene: 6. The CDR3 sequence is 15 residues long. Looked up from germline, CDR1 is SEHNR and CDR2 is FQNEAQ (reference sequence). This chain's CDR3 is CASSFSGGRVDTQYF. The CDR3 nucleotides read TGTGCCAGCAGCTTCAGCGGGGGGCGAGTAGATACGCAGTATTTT.

This clone was recorded once. V is TRBV27 and J is TRBJ2-3, with D possibly being TRBD2 (5 bases). Trimming shortened V by 3 bases and J by 1 base, and 8 bases separated the two germline ends. Germline V gene data show CDR1 as MNHEY and CDR2 as SMNVEV (reference sequence). The CDR3 loop spans 14 amino acids. The CDR3: CASSFGRGTDTQYF. The CDR3 bases are TGTGCCAGCAGTTTCGGGCGGGGCACAGATACGCAGTATTTT.

The J gene is TRBJ1-5, the V gene TRBV19; TRBD1 might be the D (5 bases). Trimming shortened V by 7 bases and J by 3 bases, and 19 bases separated the two germline ends. The CDR3 contains 16 residues. Germline CDR1 and CDR2: LNHDA and SQIVND (reference sequence). Here the CDR3 reads CASTREGVVFNQPQHF. The CDR3 nucleotides read TGTGCCAGTACCAGGGAAGGGGTAGTGTTCAATCAGCCCCAGCATTTT. The full variable domain, its missing parts supplied by reference TRBV19 and TRBJ1-5, is DGGITQSPKYLFRKEGQNVTLSCEQNLNHDAMYWYRQDPGQGLRLIYYSQIVNDFQKGDIAEGYSVSREKKESFPLTVTSAQKNPTAFYLCASTREGVVFNQPQHFGDGTRLSIL.

The chain uses TRBV7-2 and TRBJ2-7; the match to TRBD2 covers 7 bases. CDR3 length equals 13 residues. With 5 bases clipped from V and 7 bases from J, the junction kept 8 bases outside the gene matches. The germline V gene has CDR1 SGHTA and CDR2 FQGNSA. Here the CDR3 DNA reads TGTGCCAGCAGCCCCGGGACTATCGGGGAGCAGTACTTC. It is translated as CASSPGTIGEQYF.

V gene TRBV7-2 combines with J gene TRBJ1-5; possibly TRBD1 for D (5 bases). The V gene lost 0 bases and the J gene lost 5 bases, with 5 bases spanning the gap. Per the germline V gene, CDR1 is SGHTA and CDR2 is FQGNSA. CDR3 length equals 13 residues. The CDR3 nucleotides are TGTGCCAGCAGCTTAGCAGGGGATCAGCCCCAGCATTTT. It specifies CASSLAGDQPQHF.

The CDR3 DNA reads as TGCGCCAGCAGCTCCGGAGTCAGGGATCGTACTGAAGCTTTCTTT. It yields the protein CASSSGVRDRTEAFF. The V call is TRBV5-1, the J call TRBJ1-1; D perhaps matches TRBD1 (5 bases). The CDR3 consists of 15 residues. The V gene lost 3 bases and the J gene lost 5 bases, with 17 bases spanning the gap. Germline V gene sequence: CDR1 SGHRS, CDR2 YFSETQ.

This clone was seen just once. The chain recombines TRBV27 with TRBJ1-2; possibly TRBD1 for D (6 bases). The CDR3 contains 12 residues. Germline V CDR1 and CDR2: MNHEY, SMNVEV (reference sequence). Trimming left V 10 bases short and J 2 bases short, with 11 bases between. CDR3 coding DNA: TGTGCCATGGTGGACAGAAACTATGGCTACACCTTC. Translation: CAMVDRNYGYTF.

DNA for the CDR3: TGTGCCAGTAGTCAGGGTGAGACTGAAGCTTTCTTT. Its protein is CASSQGETEAFF. The gene calls are TRBV19 and TRBJ1-1; weak D call: TRBD1 (5 bases). The length of the CDR3 is 12 residues. CDR1 is LNHDA and CDR2 is SQIVND in the germline V gene (reference sequence). With 5 bases removed from V and 5 bases from J, the gap between germline ends came to 9 bases.

This sequence joins TRBV5-6 and TRBJ2-7; 13 bases agree with TRBD2. V shed 5 bases and J 1 base; nucleotides not matched to a gene: 0. Germline V gene sequence: CDR1 SGHDT, CDR2 YYEEEE. This CDR3 region has 14 residues. CDR3 loop: CASRGLAGSYEQYF. The CDR3, as DNA: TGTGCCAGCAGGGGACTAGCGGGGTCCTACGAGCAGTACTTC.

The chain recombines TRBV30 with TRBJ1-1; a possible D gene is TRBD1 (5 bases). V was pared by 2 bases and J by 5 bases, with 9 bases between. Germline V gene sequence: CDR1 GTSNPN, CDR2 SVGIG (reference sequence). The CDR3 is 12 residues long. CDR3 coding DNA: TGTGCCTGGAGTTACGGGGGAACTGAAGCTTTCTTT. Its translation is CAWSYGGTEAFF.

V and J are TRBV19 and TRBJ1-3; D possibly corresponds to TRBD1 (6 bases). Germline assignment: CDR1 LNHDA and CDR2 SQIVND (reference sequence). Trimming shortened V by 7 bases and J by 4 bases, and 17 bases separated the two germline ends. The CDR3 spans 15 residues. CDR3 region: CASTKGQSDGNTIYF. CDR3 DNA sequence: TGTGCCAGTACCAAAGGACAGTCTGACGGAAACACCATATATTTT.

Written as DNA, the CDR3 is TGTGCCAGCAGCTTAGGGACACCTCCTGACGAGCAGTACTTC. It is translated as CASSLGTPPDEQYF. The chain is built from TRBV7-9 and TRBJ2-7; perhaps TRBD1 as D (5 bases). V was pared by 1 base and J by 5 bases, with 12 bases between. This CDR3 spans 14 amino acids. The germline CDR1 and CDR2 sequences are SEHNR and FQNEAQ (reference sequence).

V and J are TRBV7-8 and TRBJ2-1, with D tentatively TRBD1 (6 bases). The V gene's germline CDR1 is SGHVS and CDR2 FQNEAQ. V was pared by 3 bases and J by 4 bases, with 13 bases between. This CDR3 has 15 residues. As DNA, the CDR3 is TGTGCCAGCAGCTTCAACCCAGGACAGTACAATGAGCAGTTCTTC. Amino acid sequence: CASSFNPGQYNEQFF.

The chain recombines TRBV7-2 with TRBJ1-2; the match to TRBD1 covers 8 bases. CDR3 length: 15 amino acids. V shed 1 base, J shed 7 bases, and the junction held 8 bases outside the gene matches. CDR1 is SGHTA and CDR2 is FQGNSA in the germline V gene. The CDR3 DNA is TGTGCCAGCAGCTTAGGTGGGACAGGTTCTTTTGGCTACACCTTC. Encoded protein: CASSLGGTGSFGYTF.

This clone showed up just once. The junction does not match germline at one end; this may be a read error. The chain combines TRBV4-3 with TRBJ2-3; D is uncertain. Looked up from germline, CDR1 is LGHNA and CDR2 is YSLEER. The CDR3 has 14 amino acids. CDR3 bases: TGCACCAGCAGCCAAGATATCCGCACAGATACGCAGTATTTT. It specifies CTSSQDIRTDTQYF.

The rearrangement links TRBV11-3 to TRBJ2-1; TRBD2 matches 8 bases. The CDR3 is made up of 17 amino acids. Looked up from germline, CDR1 is SGHNT and CDR2 is YENEEA. V dropped 5 bases and J dropped 4; count of bases not matched to a gene: 13. The CDR3 nucleotides read TGTGCCAGCAGCCCCGCTAACGAGCGGGGGATTTACAATGAGCAGTTCTTC. It translates to CASSPANERGIYNEQFF.

The gene calls are TRBV30 and TRBJ2-1, with TRBD2 as a possible D gene (5 bases). The CDR3 runs to 12 residues. The germline gives CDR1 GTSNPN, CDR2 SVGIG (reference sequence). V lost 1 base and J 13 bases, leaving 14 bases between the germline ends. The CDR3 sequence: CAWSEVASYQFF. CDR3 coding DNA: TGTGCCTGGAGTGAGGTAGCGTCTTACCAGTTCTTC.

V and J are TRBV9 and TRBJ2-3; D possibly corresponds to TRBD2 (6 bases). The germline CDR1 and CDR2 sequences are SGDLS and YYNGEE. This CDR3 spans 16 amino acids. Trimming left V 2 bases short and J 6 bases short, with 19 bases between. The CDR3 loop is CASSVTGLLVSDTQYF. DNA of the CDR3: TGTGCCAGCAGCGTCACGGGACTCCTCGTATCGGATACGCAGTATTTT.

This clone has just a few counts. This rearrangement joins TRBV6-6 to TRBJ1-1, with D tentatively TRBD1 (5 bases). The CDR3 spans 14 residues. Germline assignment: CDR1 MNHNY and CDR2 SVGAGI (reference sequence). Trimming shortened V by 2 bases and J by 3 bases, and 10 bases separated the two germline ends. CDR3 coding DNA: TGTGCCAGCAGTTACAGGGGTAGGCACACTGAAGCTTTCTTT. Residues: CASSYRGRHTEAFF.

This rearrangement joins TRBV5-1 to TRBJ2-1; D perhaps matches TRBD2 (6 bases). This CDR3 comprises 14 residues. Germline V gene sequence: CDR1 SGHRS, CDR2 YFSETQ. Trimming cost V 6 bases and J 0 bases, with 10 bases left between them. The CDR3 sequence: CASNRDFSYNEQFF. The CDR3 region has the DNA TGCGCCAGCAACCGGGACTTCTCCTACAATGAGCAGTTCTTC. Using reference TRBV5-1 and TRBJ2-1 for the parts outside the CDR3, the full variable domain is KAGVTQTPRYLIKTRGQQVTLSCSPISGHRSVSWYQQTPGQGLQFLFEYFSETQRNKGNFPGRFSGRQFSNSRSEMNVSTLELGDSALYLCASNRDFSYNEQFFGPGTRLTVL.

The J gene is TRBJ1-2, the V gene TRBV19, with TRBD1 identical over 11 bases. Germline CDR1 and CDR2: LNHDA and SQIVND (reference sequence). V dropped 7 bases and J dropped 2; count of bases not matched to a gene: 6. The length of the CDR3 is 15 residues. CDR3 protein: CASTTDRGQNYGYTF. The DNA for the CDR3 is TGTGCCAGTACCACGGACAGGGGGCAGAACTATGGCTACACCTTC.

The chain has TRBV19 and TRBJ2-1, with 9 nucleotides matching TRBD2. In germline, CDR1 is LNHDA, CDR2 SQIVND (reference sequence). J was trimmed by 6 bases and V by 4 bases; bases with no gene match: 7. This CDR3 has 15 residues. CDR3 sequence (DNA): TGTGCCAGTAGTAGCGGGACTAGCAGGTTCAATGAGCAGTTCTTC. Amino acids: CASSSGTSRFNEQFF. The full variable domain, rest sourced from reference TRBV19 and TRBJ2-1, is DGGITQSPKYLFRKEGQNVTLSCEQNLNHDAMYWYRQDPGQGLRLIYYSQIVNDFQKGDIAEGYSVSREKKESFPLTVTSAQKNPTAFYLCASSSGTSRFNEQFFGPGTRLTVL.

V gene TRBV9 combines with J gene TRBJ2-3, with a possible D match to TRBD2 (5 bases). The CDR3 has 15 residues. Germline CDR1 is SGDLS and CDR2 is YYNGEE. The V and J ends lost 2 bases and 2 bases respectively, with 12 bases between them. The DNA for the CDR3 is TGTGCCAGCAGCGTCGGACTGATAAACACAGATACGCAGTATTTT. It is translated as CASSVGLINTDTQYF.